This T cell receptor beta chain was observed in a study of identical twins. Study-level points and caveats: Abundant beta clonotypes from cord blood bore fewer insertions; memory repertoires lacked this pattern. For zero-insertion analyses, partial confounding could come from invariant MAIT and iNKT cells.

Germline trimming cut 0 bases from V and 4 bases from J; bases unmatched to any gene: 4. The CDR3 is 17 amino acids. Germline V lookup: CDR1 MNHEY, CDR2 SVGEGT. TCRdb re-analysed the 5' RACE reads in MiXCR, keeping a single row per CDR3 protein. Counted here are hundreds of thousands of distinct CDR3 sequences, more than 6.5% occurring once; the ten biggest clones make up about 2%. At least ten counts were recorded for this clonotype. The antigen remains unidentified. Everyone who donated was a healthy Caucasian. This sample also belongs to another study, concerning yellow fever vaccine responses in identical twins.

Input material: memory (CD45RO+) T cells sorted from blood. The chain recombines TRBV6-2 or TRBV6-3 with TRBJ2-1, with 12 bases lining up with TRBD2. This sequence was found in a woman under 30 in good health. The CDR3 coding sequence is TGTGCCAGCAGTTACTCTCCTAGCGGGGGGGTTTACAATGAGCAGTTCTTC. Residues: CASSYSPSGGVYNEQFF.